Listed here are 28 T cell receptor beta chains from one sample, sequenced in a study. TCRdb reprocessed the 5' RACE reads via MiXCR and lists one record per CDR3 protein. Of some 62,000 distinct CDR3 sequences listed, approximately 31% are singletons. Sequencing was performed on tumor-infiltrating naive CD4+ T cells sorted from the breast tumor. Indicated subset: naive CD4+ T cells, CD4+CD45RA+CD25-. Source of these receptors: a female donor with breast cancer.

This clonotype was seen only a few times. The chain carries TRBV7-6 and TRBJ1-1; the D is unclear. Trimming took off 5 bases at V and 4 bases at J, with 11 bases between the two ends. The length of the CDR3 is 13 residues. The germline V gene has CDR1 SGHVS and CDR2 FNYEAQ. In nucleotides, the CDR3 is TGTGCCAGCAGCCGAGCGTGGGGCACTGAAGCTTTCTTT. Translation gives CASSRAWGTEAFF.

This clonotype was detected only a few times. A junction end diverges from the germline sequence, so it may reflect a read error. CDR3 loop: CASSLGAGGIETQYF. CDR3 in DNA: TGTGCTAGCAGCTTAGGAGCGGGAGGTATAGAGACCCAGTACTTC. V and J are TRBV7-7 and TRBJ2-5; 9 bases align to TRBD2. CDR3 size: 15 residues. Germline CDR1 SSHAT, CDR2 FNYEAQ (reference sequence).

This clonotype was counted a few times. The chain employs TRBV7-9 and TRBJ2-1; the match to TRBD1 covers 7 bases. The CDR3 contains 15 residues. Germline trimming cut 3 bases from V and 9 bases from J; bases unmatched to any gene: 11. Germline V gives CDR1 SEHNR, CDR2 FQNEAQ (reference sequence). This CDR3 reads CASSLVTGRNAEQFF. The CDR3 nucleotides read TGTGCCAGCAGCTTGGTGACAGGGCGGAATGCTGAGCAGTTCTTC.

There are a few counts of this clonotype. The chain carries TRBV7-2 and TRBJ2-1; a possible D gene is TRBD2 (5 bases). This CDR3 has 14 residues. V was clipped by 5 bases and J by 8 bases, with 16 bases between them. The germline gives CDR1 SGHTA, CDR2 FQGNSA. CDR3: CASSRGTGLYEQFF. CDR3 DNA sequence: TGTGCCAGCAGCCGCGGCACCGGACTGTATGAGCAGTTCTTC.

To note about this clonotype: As the CDR3 is not closed by the conserved phenylalanine or tryptophan, this likely results from a read error. CDR3 region: CSARQTSGPGNTIYS. The CDR3 DNA follows: TGCAGTGCTCGCCAGACCTCGGGCCCTGGAAACACCATATATTCT. The V gene is TRBV20-1, the J gene TRBJ1-3; D is unresolved. The V end was cut by 5 bases, the J end by 2 bases, with 16 bases between. CDR1 DFQATT and CDR2 SNEGSKA come from the germline V gene (reference sequence). CDR3 size: 15 residues.

This clonotype has only a few counts. The rearrangement uses TRBV11-3 and TRBJ2-1; 7 nucleotides line up with TRBD2. From germline, CDR1 is SGHNT and CDR2 YENEEA. The CDR3 is 19 amino acids. The V and J ends lost 4 bases and 5 bases, in that order; junction bases with no gene match: 20. CDR3 in amino acids: CASSSLDRWGAGEHNEQFF. Here the CDR3 DNA reads TGTGCCAGCAGCTCCTTAGACCGCTGGGGTGCGGGGGAGCACAATGAGCAGTTCTTC.

J is TRBJ2-3 and V is TRBV28, with 8 bases identical to TRBD2. The germline CDR1 and CDR2 sequences are MDHEN and SYDVKM. Germline trimming cut 1 base from V and 3 bases from J; bases unmatched to any gene: 15. The CDR3 is 19 residues long. The CDR3 DNA reads as TGTGCCAGCAGTTTATTCCCCAGTTGGCGCGCGGGAGGAACAGATACGCAGTATTTT. Translated: CASSLFPSWRAGGTDTQYF.

This clonotype was counted many times. The chain employs TRBV5-1 and TRBJ1-1; D unresolved. This CDR3 is built from 13 residues. V was trimmed by 4 bases and J by 0 bases, leaving 7 bases between them. The germline CDR1 and CDR2 sequences are SGHRS and YFSETQ. CDR3 amino acids: CASSEGMNTEAFF. The DNA for the CDR3 is TGCGCCAGCAGCGAGGGCATGAACACTGAAGCTTTCTTT.

In its sample, this clonotype was seen a few times. The chain links TRBV6-1 to TRBJ2-7; TRBD2 is a possible D gene (6 bases). Germline lookup yields CDR1 MNHNS and CDR2 SASEGT. V lost 3 bases and J 5 bases, leaving 8 bases between the germline ends. This CDR3 has 12 amino acids. CDR3 bases: TGTGCCAGCAGTGACACGGGGGACGAGCAGTACTTC. Translated, it gives CASSDTGDEQYF.

Points on this clonotype: This may be a read error, as it is one base from a much larger clone. The chain combines TRBV6-1 with TRBJ2-7; 7 nucleotides align to TRBD1. In germline, CDR1 is MNHNS, CDR2 SASEGT. The CDR3 runs to 12 residues. CDR3 amino acids: CVTGTDYYEQYF. The CDR3 nucleotides read TGTGTCACCGGGACAGATTATTACGAGCAGTACTTC.

This clonotype was seen many times. The chain joins TRBV5-1 to TRBJ1-5; possible D gene TRBD1, 5 bases. The germline V and J ends were trimmed by 0 bases and 4 bases, with 8 bases remaining between them. Looked up from germline, CDR1 is SGHRS and CDR2 is YFSETQ. CDR3 length equals 14 residues. CDR3: CASSLAGTNQPQHF. CDR3 in DNA: TGCGCCAGCAGCTTGGCCGGGACGAATCAGCCCCAGCATTTT.

This clonotype appeared once. V gene TRBV9 combines with J gene TRBJ1-5; possibly TRBD1 for D (5 bases). Germline V gene lookup returns CDR1 SGDLS and CDR2 YYNGEE. V was shortened by 4 bases and J by 2 bases, with 10 bases between the two germline ends. The CDR3 has 14 residues. DNA for the CDR3: TGTGCCAGCAGCCGGATAGGGGGCAATCAGCCCCAGCATTTT. Encoded protein: CASSRIGGNQPQHF.

V gene TRBV29-1 combines with J gene TRBJ2-3; D call uncertain. The V end lost 1 base, the J end lost 2 bases, and 10 bases lay between the germline ends. Looked up from germline, CDR1 is SQVTM and CDR2 is ANQGSEA. The CDR3 runs to 14 residues. The CDR3 region is CSVEVGRTTDTQYF. CDR3 in DNA: TGCAGCGTTGAAGTGGGTCGGACCACAGATACGCAGTATTTT.

The rearrangement links TRBV7-9 to TRBJ1-2; D gene unclear. Germline V CDR1 and CDR2: SEHNR, FQNEAQ (reference sequence). Trimming took 1 base from V and 3 from J, leaving 9 bases between them. The CDR3 runs 14 residues. The CDR3 sequence: CASSLGTPDYGYTF. CDR3 coding DNA: TGTGCCAGCAGCTTAGGTACGCCGGACTATGGCTACACCTTC.

This clonotype was detected a few times. The chain employs TRBV4-3 and TRBJ1-2; D unresolved. The ends were cut back, 4 bases at V and 6 bases at J, with 12 bases in the middle. The germline CDR1 and CDR2 sequences are LGHNA and YSLEER. The CDR3 runs to 13 residues. CDR3 coding DNA: TGCGCCAGCAGCCTACTCCGGGTGCATGGCTACACCTTC. Translation: CASSLLRVHGYTF.

This clonotype occurred a few times. The rearrangement joins TRBV2 to TRBJ2-7; 7 nucleotides agree with TRBD1. V lost 2 bases to trimming and J lost 5 bases; unmatched junction nucleotides: 6. This CDR3 spans 14 amino acids. Germline lookup yields CDR1 SNHLY and CDR2 FYNNEI. CDR3 residues: CASSELTGEDEQYF. The CDR3, as DNA: TGTGCCAGCAGTGAATTAACAGGGGAAGACGAGCAGTACTTC.

The chain couples TRBV2 to TRBJ1-1; 7 nucleotides align to TRBD1. Germline V gives CDR1 SNHLY, CDR2 FYNNEI. This CDR3 region has 13 residues. J lost 3 bases, V lost 6 bases, and 4 bases had no gene match. The CDR3 spells CASRDRTDTEAFF. The CDR3 nucleotides are TGTGCCAGCAGGGACAGGACGGACACTGAAGCTTTCTTT.

V gene TRBV7-9 combines with J gene TRBJ1-1, with a weak D call TRBD1 (6 bases). Germline V gene data show CDR1 as SEHNR and CDR2 as FQNEAQ (reference sequence). This CDR3 comprises 16 residues. V gave up 6 bases and J gave up 3 bases, with 20 bases separating them. In DNA form, the CDR3 reads TGTGCCAGCAGGTTATACAGGAGGGGGGTGGACACTGAAGCTTTCTTT. Translation: CASRLYRRGVDTEAFF.

This clonotype occurred many times. The rearrangement uses TRBV6-5 and TRBJ2-1; 10 bases map to TRBD2. CDR1 MNHEY and CDR2 SVGAGI come from the germline V gene. J lost 0 bases, V lost 6 bases, and 8 bases had no gene match. The length of the CDR3 is 17 residues. CDR3 sequence (DNA): TGTGCCAGCAGACGGGCTAGCGGGAGTATCTCCTACAATGAGCAGTTCTTC. This gives the protein CASRRASGSISYNEQFF.

This clonotype was detected a few times. V usage is TRBV4-2 and J usage is TRBJ1-4, with 8 nucleotides matching TRBD1. The junction had 5 bases not matched to a gene; V was cut back by 4 bases and J by 4 bases. CDR1 LGHNA and CDR2 YNFKEQ come from the germline V gene. This CDR3 has 15 amino acids. The CDR3 region has the DNA TGTGCCAGCAGCCGAACGACAGGGGATAATGAAAAACTGTTTTTT. It yields the protein CASSRTTGDNEKLFF.

In nucleotides, the CDR3 is TGTGCCAGCAGCCCGTCAGGGAATCAGCCCCAGCATTTT. It encodes CASSPSGNQPQHF. The rearrangement links TRBV7-9 to TRBJ1-5, with D possibly being TRBD1 (5 bases). V dropped 5 bases and J dropped 4 bases, with 9 bases sitting between them. The CDR3 is made up of 13 amino acids. Germline V gene data show CDR1 as SEHNR and CDR2 as FQNEAQ (reference sequence).

About this clonotype itself: The junction differs from germline at one of its ends, possibly a read error. The genes are TRBV6-1 and TRBJ2-3, with 9 bases that match TRBD1. Germline V gene sequence: CDR1 MNHNS, CDR2 SASEGT. This CDR3 spans 17 amino acids. CDR3 in DNA: TGTGCCAGCAGAACCCTATACGGACAGGGGCCCACAGATAGGCAGTATTTT. Translation: CASRTLYGQGPTDRQYF.

This clonotype occurred many times. The chain carries TRBV5-1 and TRBJ1-1; TRBD1 is a possible D gene (5 bases). The V end was cut by 4 bases, the J end by 3 bases, with 16 bases between. The CDR3 runs 15 residues. CDR1 is SGHRS and CDR2 is YFSETQ in the germline V gene. The CDR3: CASSRDQGPYTEAFF. CDR3 coding DNA: TGCGCCAGCAGCAGAGACCAGGGACCTTACACTGAAGCTTTCTTT.

The chain couples TRBV7-8 to TRBJ2-3, with a possible D match to TRBD2 (5 bases). CDR1 and CDR2 (germline): SGHVS, FQNEAQ. This CDR3 spans 13 amino acids. The germline V and J ends were trimmed by 2 bases and 6 bases, with 9 bases remaining between them. CDR3 loop: CASSLRRGDTQYF. DNA of the CDR3: TGTGCCAGCAGCTTAAGGCGCGGGGATACGCAGTATTTT.

The chain uses TRBV20-1 and TRBJ2-1, with 8 nucleotides matching TRBD1. Per germline, CDR1 DFQATT and CDR2 SNEGSKA (reference sequence). With V trimmed by 3 bases and J by 8 bases, 6 bases remained unmatched. This CDR3 region has 13 residues. Here the CDR3 reads CSASWTGKDEQFF. DNA for the CDR3: TGCAGTGCTAGCTGGACAGGGAAGGATGAGCAGTTCTTC.

The genes are TRBV10-1 and TRBJ2-7; TRBD1 or TRBD2 may be the D gene (5 bases each). The CDR3 runs 13 residues. The V gene lost 4 bases and the J gene lost 13 bases, with 20 bases spanning the gap. The germline V gene has CDR1 WNHNN and CDR2 SYGVQD (reference sequence). This CDR3 reads CASSAGVGTHIYF. The CDR3 DNA reads TGCGCCAGCAGTGCTGGGGTCGGGACCCATATCTACTTC.

The genes are TRBV20-1 and TRBJ2-3; 9 bases line up with TRBD2. The germline V gene encodes CDR1 DFQATT and CDR2 SNEGSKA (reference sequence). V was clipped by 7 bases and J by 0 bases; unmatched bases: 5. The CDR3 covers 14 residues. The DNA of the CDR3 is TGCAGTGTCATTAGCGGGAGTAGCACAGATACGCAGTATTTT. This codes for CSVISGSSTDTQYF.

The sample holds a few counts of this clonotype. V and J are TRBV6-2 or TRBV6-3 and TRBJ2-1; D remains ambiguous. Trimming took off 0 bases at V and 9 bases at J, with 3 bases between the two ends. This CDR3 has 11 residues. The V gene's germline CDR1 is MNHEY and CDR2 SVGEGT. This CDR3 reads CASSYSGEQFF. CDR3 DNA sequence: TGTGCCAGCAGTTACTCTGGTGAGCAGTTCTTC.